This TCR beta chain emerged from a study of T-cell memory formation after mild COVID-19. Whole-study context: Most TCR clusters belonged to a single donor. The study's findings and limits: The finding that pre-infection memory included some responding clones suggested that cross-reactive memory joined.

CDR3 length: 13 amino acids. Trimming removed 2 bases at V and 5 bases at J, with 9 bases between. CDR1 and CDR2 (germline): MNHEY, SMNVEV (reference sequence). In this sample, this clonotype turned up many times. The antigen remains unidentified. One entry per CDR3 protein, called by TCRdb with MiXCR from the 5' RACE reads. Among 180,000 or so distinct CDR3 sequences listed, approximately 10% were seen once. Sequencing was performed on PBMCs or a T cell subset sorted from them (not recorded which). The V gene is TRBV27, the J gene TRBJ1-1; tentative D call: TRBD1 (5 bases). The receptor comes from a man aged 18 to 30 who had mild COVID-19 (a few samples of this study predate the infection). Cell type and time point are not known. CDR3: CASSLQGITEAFF. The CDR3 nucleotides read TGTGCCAGCAGTTTACAGGGTATTACTGAAGCTTTCTTT.